The source of this T cell receptor (beta chain) is a study of blood T cell repertoires in COVID-19. Study at large: In each case, the material was cDNA or gDNA derived from T cells, B-cell-depleted T cells, or PBMCs.

Produced via immunoSEQ multiplex PCR; TCRdb's table is partial and in-frame only. The data contain 200,000 to 300,000 clones, around 87% of them seen just once; the ten biggest clones take up more than 2.5%. Germline V gives CDR1 SQVTM, CDR2 ANQGSEA. CDR3 length: 14 amino acids. V lost 3 bases and J lost 4; bases outside the gene matches: 7. The clonotype originates from a woman aged 25-40 years who had recovered from COVID-19. Sequenced material: peripheral blood. V usage is TRBV29-1 and J usage is TRBJ1-1; TRBD1 matches at 8 bases. Written as DNA, the CDR3 is TGCAGCGTTGACAGGGGGCGCTTTGTCACTGAAGCTTTCTTT. Encoded protein: CSVDRGRFVTEAFF.